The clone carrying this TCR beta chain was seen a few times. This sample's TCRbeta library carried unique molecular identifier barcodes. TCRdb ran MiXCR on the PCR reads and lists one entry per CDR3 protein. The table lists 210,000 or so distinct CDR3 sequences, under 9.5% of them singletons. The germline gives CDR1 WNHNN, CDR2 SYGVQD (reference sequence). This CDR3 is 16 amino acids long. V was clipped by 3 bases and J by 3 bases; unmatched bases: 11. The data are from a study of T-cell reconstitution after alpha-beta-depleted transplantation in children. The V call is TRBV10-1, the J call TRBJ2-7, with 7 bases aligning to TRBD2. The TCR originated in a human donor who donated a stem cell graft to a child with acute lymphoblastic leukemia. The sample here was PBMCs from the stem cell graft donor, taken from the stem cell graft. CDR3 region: CASSESRLADYYEQYF. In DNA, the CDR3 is TGCGCCAGCAGTGAAAGTCGGCTAGCGGACTACTACGAGCAGTACTTC.